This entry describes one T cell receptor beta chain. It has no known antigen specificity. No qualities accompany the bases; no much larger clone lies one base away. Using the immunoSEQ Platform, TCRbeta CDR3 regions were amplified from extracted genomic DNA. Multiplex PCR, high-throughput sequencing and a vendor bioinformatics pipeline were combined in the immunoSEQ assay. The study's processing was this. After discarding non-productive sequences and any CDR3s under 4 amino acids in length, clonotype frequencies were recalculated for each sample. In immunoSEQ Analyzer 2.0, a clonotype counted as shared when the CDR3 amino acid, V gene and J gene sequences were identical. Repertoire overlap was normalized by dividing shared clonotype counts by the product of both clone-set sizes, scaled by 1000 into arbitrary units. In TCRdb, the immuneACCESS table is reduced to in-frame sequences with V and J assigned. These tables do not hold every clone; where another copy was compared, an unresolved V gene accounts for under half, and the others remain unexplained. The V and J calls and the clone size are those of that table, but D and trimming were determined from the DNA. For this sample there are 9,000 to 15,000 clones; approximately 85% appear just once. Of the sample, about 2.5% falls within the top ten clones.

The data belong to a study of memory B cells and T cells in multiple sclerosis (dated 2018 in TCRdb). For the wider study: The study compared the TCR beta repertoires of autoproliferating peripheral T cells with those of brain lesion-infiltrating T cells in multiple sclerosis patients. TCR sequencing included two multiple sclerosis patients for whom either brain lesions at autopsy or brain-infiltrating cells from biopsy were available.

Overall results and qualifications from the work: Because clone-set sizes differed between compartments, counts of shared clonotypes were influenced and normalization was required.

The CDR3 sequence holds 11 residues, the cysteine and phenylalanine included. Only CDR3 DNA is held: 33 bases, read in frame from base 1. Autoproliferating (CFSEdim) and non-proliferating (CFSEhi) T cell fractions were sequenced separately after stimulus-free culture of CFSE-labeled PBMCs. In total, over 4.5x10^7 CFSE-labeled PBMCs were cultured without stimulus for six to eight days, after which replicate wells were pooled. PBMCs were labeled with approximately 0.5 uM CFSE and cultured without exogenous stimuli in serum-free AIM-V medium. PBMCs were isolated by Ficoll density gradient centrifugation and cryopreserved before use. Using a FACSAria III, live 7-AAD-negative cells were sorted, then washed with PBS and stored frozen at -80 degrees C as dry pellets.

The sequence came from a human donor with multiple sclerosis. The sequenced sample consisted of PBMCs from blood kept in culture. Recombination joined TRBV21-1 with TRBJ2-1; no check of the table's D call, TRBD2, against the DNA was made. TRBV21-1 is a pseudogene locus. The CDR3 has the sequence CPTVVVDEQFF. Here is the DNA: TGTCCTACCGTAGTGGTCGATGAGCAGTTCTTC.